The TCR beta chain under discussion was sequenced for a study of blood T cell repertoires in COVID-19. This CDR3 spans 15 amino acids. V was cut by 5 bases and J by 2 bases, with 15 bases left in between. Germline CDR1 and CDR2: SGHTA and FQGNSA. Clones were sequenced by immunoSEQ multiplex PCR, and TCRdb holds only the in-frame ones, with some missing. The sample holds 150,000 to 200,000 clones, about 85% seen once. The source material was peripheral blood. V and J are TRBV7-2 and TRBJ1-2, with D maybe TRBD1 (6 bases). The receptor was isolated from a young man with acute or convalescent COVID-19. In DNA form, the CDR3 reads TGTGCCAGCAGCCTATACAGGGACACGAACTATGGCTACACCTTC. Translated, it gives CASSLYRDTNYGYTF.